The 27 T cell receptor beta chains listed next were all sequenced from one sample in a study of blood T cells in healthy people across ages. Primed by a sample-barcoded 5' primer and a J-beta primer mix, a second PCR proceeded for about 6 to 12 cycles. TCRdb recomputed calls from the 5' RACE reads with MiXCR, one row per CDR3 protein. The data contain hundreds of thousands of distinct CDR3 sequences, around 45% of them singletons. Material for sequencing was blood. All receptors come from a man aged 55 to 70 in good health.

In its sample, this clonotype was seen many times. The rearrangement links TRBV6-5 to TRBJ1-2; unclear D gene. Germline V gene lookup returns CDR1 MNHEY and CDR2 SVGAGI. CDR3 size: 13 residues. The V end lost 5 bases, the J end lost 8 bases, and 15 bases lay between the germline ends. The chain's CDR3 is CASSLSGMEGYTF. CDR3 sequence (DNA): TGTGCCAGCAGTCTCTCGGGGATGGAGGGCTACACCTTC.

The V gene is TRBV20-1, the J gene TRBJ1-5; 7 positions agree with TRBD1. Trimming removed 0 bases from V and 0 bases from J; junction bases left unmatched: 2. The CDR3 runs to 15 residues. The germline gives CDR1 DFQATT, CDR2 SNEGSKA (reference sequence). The CDR3 coding sequence is TGCAGTGCTAGAGATCACAGGGGTAGCAATCAGCCCCAGCATTTT. Protein: CSARDHRGSNQPQHF.

This chain connects TRBV2 to TRBJ2-5; D is undetermined. The CDR3 loop spans 13 amino acids. Trimming cost V 4 bases and J 2 bases, with 8 bases left between them. Germline V CDR1 and CDR2: SNHLY, FYNNEI. The CDR3: CASSVRYQETQYF. Written as DNA, the CDR3 is TGTGCCAGCAGTGTGCGGTATCAAGAGACCCAGTACTTC.

The J gene is TRBJ1-3, the V gene TRBV7-8; 7 nucleotides line up with TRBD1. V dropped 5 bases and J dropped 0; count of bases not matched to a gene: 7. The CDR3 loop spans 16 amino acids. In germline, CDR1 is SGHVS, CDR2 FQNEAQ. The CDR3 nucleotides read TGTGCCAGCAGCCACAGGACAGGATCCTCTGGAAACACCATATATTTT. Translation: CASSHRTGSSGNTIYF.

The rearrangement links TRBV11-1 to TRBJ2-7; D may be TRBD1 or TRBD2 (5 bases each). The end of the DNA aligns better with TRBJ2-5, so the J call may be wrong. The CDR3 loop spans 13 amino acids. Per the germline V gene, CDR1 is SGHAT and CDR2 is FQDESV (reference sequence). The CDR3 region is CASSRDLVETQYF. CDR3 coding DNA: TGTGCCAGCAGCCGGGACCTTGTGGAGACCCAGTACTTC.

This clonotype was seen a few times. V gene TRBV11-3 combines with J gene TRBJ2-2; D gene ambiguous. The V end lost 4 bases, the J end lost 7 bases, and 7 bases lay between the germline ends. This CDR3 comprises 12 residues. Germline loops: CDR1 SGHNT, CDR2 YENEEA. DNA of the CDR3: TGTGCCAGCAGCTCGCTTATCGGGGAGCTGTTTTTT. As protein: CASSSLIGELFF.

The CDR3 loop is CASSLPGTSGAQFF. CDR3 sequence (DNA): TGTGCCAGCAGCTTACCGGGGACTAGCGGGGCGCAGTTCTTC. The rearrangement joins TRBV7-2 to TRBJ2-1, with TRBD2 identical over 13 bases. The germline gives CDR1 SGHTA, CDR2 FQGNSA. With 2 bases clipped from V and 12 bases from J, the junction kept 4 bases outside the gene matches. The CDR3 loop spans 14 amino acids. The full variable domain, its missing parts supplied by reference TRBV7-2 and TRBJ2-1, is GAGVSQSPSNKVTEKGKDVELRCDPISGHTALYWYRQSLGQGLEFLIYFQGNSAPDKSGLPSDRFSAERTGGSVSTLTIQRTQQEDSAVYLCASSLPGTSGAQFFGPGTRLTVL.

This clonotype was observed a handful of times. The J gene is TRBJ2-5, the V gene TRBV13; 11 bases agree with TRBD1. The CDR3 loop spans 17 amino acids. Germline trimming cut 2 bases from V and 5 bases from J; bases unmatched to any gene: 10. The V gene's germline CDR1 is PRHDT and CDR2 FYEKMQ (reference sequence). The CDR3 nucleotides read TGTGCCAGCAGCTTATCGTATAGGACAGGGGGCTTGGAGACCCAGTACTTC. It codes for CASSLSYRTGGLETQYF.

The chain has TRBV27 and TRBJ2-1; 12 nucleotides align to TRBD1. The J segment lost 7 bases and the V segment lost 6 bases, leaving 10 bases of the junction unmatched. The germline V gene has CDR1 MNHEY and CDR2 SMNVEV (reference sequence). This CDR3 region has 16 residues. Here the CDR3 DNA reads TGTGCCAGCAGACGACCGGGACAGGGGGCGCGTAATGAGCAGTTCTTC. As protein: CASRRPGQGARNEQFF.

There are a few counts of this clonotype. The V and J genes are TRBV12-3 or TRBV12-4 and TRBJ2-1; 10 positions agree with TRBD1. J lost 1 base, V lost 6 bases, and 12 bases had no gene match. The CDR3 length is 18 residues. The CDR3 reads CASRLDRGGSSSYNEQFF. CDR3 sequence (DNA): TGTGCCAGCAGACTGGACAGGGGGGGATCAAGTTCCTACAATGAGCAGTTCTTC.

J is TRBJ1-5 and V is TRBV15; TRBD1 matches at 7 bases. CDR3 length: 17 amino acids. V lost 4 bases, J lost 6 bases, and 15 bases stayed unmatched. The germline V gene has CDR1 LNHNV and CDR2 YYDKDF (reference sequence). The CDR3 reads CATSTKIRQGTSQPQHF. In nucleotides, the CDR3 is TGTGCCACCAGCACAAAGATCAGACAGGGAACTAGTCAGCCCCAGCATTTT.

This clonotype has just a few counts. The chain carries TRBV7-2 and TRBJ1-2; D gene ambiguous. CDR3 size: 15 residues. Germline V lookup: CDR1 SGHTA, CDR2 FQGNSA. Between the trimmed V and J ends, which lost 1 base and 4 bases, there was a span of 13 bases. For the CDR3, the DNA is TGTGCCAGCAGCTTAGTTCCCCCCGACCTCTATGGCTACACCTTC. Protein: CASSLVPPDLYGYTF.

The rearrangement uses TRBV6-2 or TRBV6-3 and TRBJ2-7, with 7 bases aligning to TRBD1. Germline CDR1 MNHEY, CDR2 SVGEGT. This CDR3 is 12 amino acids long. The junction had 9 bases not matched to a gene; V was cut back by 7 bases and J by 9 bases. The CDR3 spells CASTQTGRGQYF. CDR3 in DNA: TGTGCCAGCACCCAGACAGGGCGTGGGCAGTACTTC.

Many counts were recorded for this clonotype. The chain couples TRBV11-2 to TRBJ2-5; D is possibly TRBD2 (7 bases). Germline V gene data show CDR1 as SGHAT and CDR2 as FQNNGV. Trimming shortened V by 1 base and J by 3 bases, and 18 bases separated the two germline ends. The CDR3 sequence is 17 residues long. The CDR3 DNA reads TGTGCCAGCAGCTTAGTGGGGGGGCAATCAGGGAAAGAGACCCAGTACTTC. It encodes CASSLVGGQSGKETQYF.

This clonotype was detected only a few times. The J gene is TRBJ2-1, the V gene TRBV20-1; the D gene is possibly TRBD1 (5 bases). There are 15 residues in the CDR3. Trimming shortened V by 1 base and J by 8 bases, and 18 bases separated the two germline ends. Germline V CDR1 and CDR2: DFQATT, SNEGSKA (reference sequence). The CDR3 bases are TGCAGTGCTAGAGGCAGGGTGTTTCAAGTGGATGAGCAGTTCTTC. Translating gives CSARGRVFQVDEQFF.

The chain links TRBV5-1 to TRBJ2-1; 9 bases line up with TRBD1. The J call may not be correct, given that the DNA end is closer to TRBJ2-7. Germline V lookup: CDR1 SGHRS, CDR2 YFSETQ. The CDR3 length is 15 residues. The CDR3 sequence: CASSGGTGPYNEQYF. CDR3 nucleotides: TGCGCCAGCAGCGGTGGGACAGGGCCCTACAATGAGCAGTACTTC.

This clonotype was seen a handful of times. This chain joins TRBV12-3 or TRBV12-4 and TRBJ1-2; D is possibly TRBD1 (5 bases). This CDR3 region has 13 residues. Between the trimmed V and J ends, which lost 8 bases and 3 bases, there was a span of 13 bases. This CDR3 is CASSSGRDYGYTF. The CDR3 region has the DNA TGTGCCAGCTCTTCGGGGCGAGACTATGGCTACACCTTC.

In its sample, this clonotype was seen a few times. This chain joins TRBV29-1 and TRBJ2-1; D possibly corresponds to TRBD1 (5 bases). The ends were cut back, 5 bases at V and 1 base at J, with 9 bases in the middle. Germline CDR1 is SQVTM and CDR2 is ANQGSEA. This CDR3 is built from 13 residues. CDR3 loop: CSVTKGSYNEQFF. In DNA form, the CDR3 reads TGCAGCGTTACAAAGGGGTCCTACAATGAGCAGTTCTTC.

This chain uses TRBV29-1 with TRBJ2-3, with 9 positions matching TRBD2. Germline CDR1 reads SQVTM; CDR2 reads ANQGSEA. The CDR3 is 13 amino acids. The trim removed 5 bases at V and 1 base at J, leaving 1 base unmatched. The chain's CDR3 is CSVKRGGTDTQYF. The CDR3 region has the DNA TGCAGCGTTAAGCGGGGGGGCACAGATACGCAGTATTTT.

This clonotype was seen more than once but under ten times. The junction and the germline gene differ at one end; a read error may be behind it. The rearrangement links TRBV12-3 or TRBV12-4 to TRBJ2-3; 14 bases match TRBD2. The CDR3 runs to 17 residues. For the CDR3, the DNA is TGTGCCAGCAGCCCGGGACTAGCGGGGGATAGCACGGATACGCAGTATTTT. Protein sequence: CASSPGLAGDSTDTQYF.

The rearrangement uses TRBV4-3 and TRBJ2-3; no clear D gene. Per the germline V gene, CDR1 is LGHNA and CDR2 is YSLEER. This CDR3 region has 13 residues. Trimming pared 0 bases from V and 6 bases from J, leaving 7 bases between. CDR3 DNA sequence: TGCGCCAGCAGCCAAGAGTCTACGGATACGCAGTATTTT. It encodes CASSQESTDTQYF.

The chain has TRBV20-1 and TRBJ2-5, with TRBD1 identical over 7 bases. The germline V gene encodes CDR1 DFQATT and CDR2 SNEGSKA (reference sequence). The CDR3 extends over 14 amino acids. J lost 3 bases, V lost 6 bases, and 10 bases had no gene match. The CDR3 loop is CSAQRTGTKETQYF. CDR3 nucleotides: TGCAGTGCCCAAAGGACAGGAACCAAAGAGACCCAGTACTTC.

This clonotype occurred a few times. The chain recombines TRBV7-9 with TRBJ1-5, with no clear D. Trimming cost V 5 bases and J 0 bases, with 11 bases left between them. The CDR3 extends over 15 amino acids. Germline CDR1 reads SEHNR; CDR2 reads FQNEAQ (reference sequence). The CDR3 sequence: CASSTATDSNQPQHF. The CDR3 DNA follows: TGTGCCAGCAGCACGGCCACAGATAGCAATCAGCCCCAGCATTTT.

Details on this clonotype: Sequence at one end of the junction differs from germline and may be a read error. The chain is built from TRBV7-2 and TRBJ2-1; unclear D gene. CDR1 is SGHTA, CDR2 FQGNSA, per germline. This CDR3 is 11 amino acids long. The CDR3 here is CASSPGLEEFF. The CDR3 DNA follows: TGTGCCAGCAGCCCCGGTCTTGAGGAGTTCTTC.

The chain carries TRBV18 and TRBJ1-2; no definite D call. The CDR3 consists of 14 residues. V shed 5 bases and J shed 0 bases, with 10 bases lying between them. The germline CDR1 and CDR2 sequences are KGHSH and LQKENI. CDR3 nucleotides: TGTGCCAGCTCATCGATCCAAGCTAACTATGGCTACACCTTC. Residues: CASSSIQANYGYTF. Full variable domain (outside the CDR3, taken from reference TRBV18 and TRBJ1-2): NAGVMQNPRHLVRRRGQEARLRCSPMKGHSHVYWYRQLPEEGLKFMVYLQKENIIDESGMPKERFSAEFPKEGPSILRIQQVVRGDSAAYFCASSSIQANYGYTFGSGTRLTVV.

This clonotype was seen a few times. The rearrangement joins TRBV7-9 to TRBJ1-6, with D hard to call. From germline, CDR1 is SEHNR and CDR2 FQNEAQ (reference sequence). The V end lost 2 bases, the J end lost 6 bases, and 8 bases lay between the germline ends. The CDR3 totals 14 residues. The CDR3: CASSLMALNSPLHF. CDR3 nucleotides: TGTGCCAGCAGCTTAATGGCACTTAATTCACCCCTCCACTTT.

The V and J genes are TRBV7-3 and TRBJ2-1; maybe TRBD2 (5 bases). Trimming cost V 0 bases and J 6 bases, with 12 bases left between them. The CDR3 contains 15 residues. CDR1 is SGHTA, CDR2 FQGTGA, per germline. The CDR3 region is CASSLTAGIGNEQFF. The CDR3 DNA is TGTGCCAGCAGCTTAACTGCGGGCATAGGCAATGAGCAGTTCTTC.